This T cell receptor beta chain is drawn from a study of technical replicates of blood from several donors (TCRdb year 2017). About this clone itself: No antigen is known for it. Base qualities are not provided; no much larger clone lies one nucleotide away.

Library prep was done by the immunoSEQ multiplex PCR assay. In TCRdb, the immuneACCESS table is reduced to in-frame sequences with V and J assigned. These tables do not hold every clone; where another copy was compared, an unresolved V gene accounts for under half, and the others remain unexplained. In this sample the table shows 75,000 to 100,000 clones, approximately 94% of which occur a single time. The top ten hold about 0.4% of the sample. From its cysteine to its phenylalanine, the CDR3 spans 15 amino acids. Of all the DNA, just the CDR3 is kept, 45 bases in frame from base 1. Sequences SGHRS (CDR1) and YFSETQ (CDR2) are obtained from the germline V gene. Deletion took 2 bases off V and 2 bases off J, with a span of 11 bases between the germline ends.

The sequence came from a human donor in good health. Sample: T cells isolated from PBMCs. The sequence is built from TRBV5-1 and TRBJ2-1, with a tentative D gene TRBD2 over 6 matching bases. The nucleotides are TGCGCCAGCAGCTTAGCGGGCCTAACCTACAATGAGCAGTTCTTC. Translated, this is CASSLAGLTYNEQFF.